Shown below are 25 T cell receptor beta chains from a single sample sequenced in a study of cytomegalovirus exposure and HLA in healthy donors. The data were produced by immunoSEQ multiplex PCR, yet TCRdb's version contains in-frame clones alone and is incomplete. The repertoire holds roughly 300,000 clones, with around 90% as singletons. The specimen sequenced was PBMCs. The receptors shown here come from a woman in her 30s in good health and CMV-seropositive.

The chain joins TRBV27 to TRBJ2-3; D might be TRBD2 (6 bases). This CDR3 has 14 amino acids. CDR1 MNHEY and CDR2 SMNVEV come from the germline V gene (reference sequence). Between the trimmed V and J ends, which lost 3 bases and 4 bases, there was a span of 11 bases. CDR3 nucleotide sequence: TGTGCCAGCAGTTTTGTAGCGGCCTCAGATACGCAGTATTTT. This encodes CASSFVAASDTQYF.

J is TRBJ2-7 and V is TRBV7-6, with 11 bases that match TRBD2. Looked up from germline, CDR1 is SGHVS and CDR2 is FNYEAQ. V trimming: 5 bases; J trimming: 3 bases; junction bases outside the gene matches: 3. This CDR3 is built from 14 residues. CDR3 sequence: CASSATSGGYEQYF. Here the CDR3 DNA reads TGTGCCAGCAGCGCCACTAGCGGGGGCTACGAGCAGTACTTC. The full variable domain, completed using reference TRBV7-6 and TRBJ2-7, is GAGVSQSPRYKVTKRGQDVALRCDPISGHVSLYWYRQALGQGPEFLTYFNYEAQQDKSGLPNDRFSAERPEGSISTLTIQRTEQRDSAMYRCASSATSGGYEQYFGPGTRLTVT.

The DNA for the CDR3 is TGTGCCAGCAGCCTTATAGTCGATGAGCAGTTCTTC. Amino acids: CASSLIVDEQFF. V is TRBV5-6 and J is TRBJ2-1; unclear D gene. V gave up 4 bases and J gave up 8 bases, with 10 bases separating them. CDR3 length equals 12 residues. In germline, CDR1 is SGHDT, CDR2 YYEEEE.

This chain connects TRBV7-2 to TRBJ1-2, with 8 bases identical to TRBD1. Germline V gives CDR1 SGHTA, CDR2 FQGNSA. V lost 5 bases to trimming and J lost 4 bases; unmatched junction nucleotides: 21. The CDR3 length is 19 residues. As DNA, the CDR3 is TGTGCCAGCAGCCGCGTACACCCAGGAGCAGGGGGCGCTAGCTATGGCTACACCTTC. Its protein product is CASSRVHPGAGGASYGYTF.

The J gene is TRBJ2-5, the V gene TRBV9, with 7 bases fitting TRBD2. The CDR3 has 14 residues. V lost 3 bases and J lost 5; bases outside the gene matches: 7. The germline CDR1 and CDR2 sequences are SGDLS and YYNGEE. CDR3 coding DNA: TGTGCCAGCAGCGCAAAGCGGGGTAGTGAGACCCAGTACTTC. This encodes CASSAKRGSETQYF.

The genes are TRBV13 and TRBJ2-7, with D uncertain. Trimming took 3 bases from V and 0 from J, leaving 6 bases between them. Germline V gene lookup returns CDR1 PRHDT and CDR2 FYEKMQ (reference sequence). The CDR3 length is 13 residues. The CDR3 bases are TGTGCCAGCAGCTTCCAAGGCTCCTACGAGCAGTACTTC. Encoded protein: CASSFQGSYEQYF. Full variable domain (outside the CDR3, taken from reference TRBV13 and TRBJ2-7): AAGVIQSPRHLIKEKRETATLKCYPIPRHDTVYWYQQGPGQDPQFLISFYEKMQSDKGSIPDRFSAQQFSDYHSELNMSSLELGDSALYFCASSFQGSYEQYFGPGTRLTVT.

This chain joins TRBV10-3 and TRBJ2-7; tentatively, D is TRBD1 (6 bases). This CDR3 has 14 amino acids. Germline-derived CDR1 and CDR2 are ENHRY and SYGVKD. The V end was cut by 0 bases, the J end by 3 bases, with 9 bases between. The chain's CDR3 is CAISESGTLYEQYF. DNA for the CDR3: TGTGCCATCAGTGAGTCCGGGACACTCTACGAGCAGTACTTC.

The rearrangement uses TRBV9 and TRBJ2-6; TRBD2 matches 8 bases. The CDR3 contains 21 residues. V lost 2 bases, J lost 1 base, and 17 bases stayed unmatched. The germline V gene encodes CDR1 SGDLS and CDR2 YYNGEE. In nucleotides, the CDR3 is TGTGCCAGCAGCGTCCCTACGGGGGGGGCCCCTACAACATCTGGGGCCAACGTCCTGACTTTC. Protein sequence: CASSVPTGGAPTTSGANVLTF.

V and J are TRBV5-1 and TRBJ2-2; 9 nucleotides agree with TRBD2. The CDR3 spans 15 residues. The trim removed 5 bases at V and 6 bases at J, leaving 8 bases unmatched. CDR1 is SGHRS, CDR2 YFSETQ, per germline. In nucleotides, the CDR3 is TGCGCCAGCAGGATAGCGGGGGCGAGGTCCGGGGAGCTGTTTTTT. This codes for CASRIAGARSGELFF.

The V gene is TRBV9, the J gene TRBJ2-3, with 9 positions matching TRBD2. The CDR3 length is 18 residues. Trimming cost V 3 bases and J 2 bases; bases outside gene matches: 13. Germline CDR1 reads SGDLS; CDR2 reads YYNGEE. The CDR3 sequence: CASSEAPAGGPSTDTQYF. CDR3 sequence (DNA): TGTGCCAGCAGCGAGGCCCCGGCGGGAGGGCCCTCCACAGATACGCAGTATTTT.

This clone occurred once. The J gene is TRBJ1-2, the V gene TRBV7-8; D gene uncertain. CDR3 length: 14 amino acids. Trimming stripped 1 base from V and 4 bases from J, with 10 bases between. The germline V gene has CDR1 SGHVS and CDR2 FQNEAQ. CDR3 coding DNA: TGTGCCAGCAGCTTAGTGGAGGGCCCCTATGGCTACACCTTC. Its protein product is CASSLVEGPYGYTF.

V gene TRBV19 combines with J gene TRBJ1-6; D may be TRBD1 (5 bases). This CDR3 has 17 amino acids. Looked up from germline, CDR1 is LNHDA and CDR2 is SQIVND (reference sequence). Trimming took 3 bases from V and 0 from J, leaving 12 bases between them. For the CDR3, the DNA is TGTGCCAGTAGTATGCTACAGGCGAGCTCCTATAATTCACCCCTCCACTTT. Its protein is CASSMLQASSYNSPLHF.

V gene TRBV7-7 combines with J gene TRBJ2-5; a possible D gene is TRBD2 (6 bases). CDR1 is SSHAT, CDR2 FNYEAQ, per germline (reference sequence). V lost 0 bases to trimming and J lost 5 bases, with 10 bases between them. The CDR3 totals 14 residues. This chain's CDR3 is CASSLAGAGETQYF. The CDR3 region has the DNA TGTGCCAGCAGCTTAGCGGGTGCGGGGGAGACCCAGTACTTC.

This clone was observed a single time. The chain links TRBV29-1 to TRBJ1-2, with D maybe TRBD1 (6 bases). Germline-derived CDR1 and CDR2 are SQVTM and ANQGSEA. The CDR3 is 14 amino acids. Deletions cut 0 bases from V and 8 bases from J, with 16 bases between. The CDR3 DNA is TGCAGCGTTGAAGACGCCTACAGGGTTGGCGGCTACACCTTC. Its translation is CSVEDAYRVGGYTF.

This chain connects TRBV28 to TRBJ2-1; 9 bases are a match to TRBD2. The CDR3 has 16 residues. From germline, CDR1 is MDHEN and CDR2 SYDVKM. Losses at the gene ends were 7 bases for V and 6 bases for J; bases not matched to a gene: 13. This CDR3 reads CASKRSAGGPINEQFF. The DNA of the CDR3 is TGTGCCAGCAAAAGGTCCGCGGGAGGGCCGATCAATGAGCAGTTCTTC.

This sequence joins TRBV6-5 and TRBJ1-4; D not resolved. V lost 5 bases and J 5 bases, leaving 12 bases between the germline ends. The CDR3 is 14 amino acids. From germline, CDR1 is MNHEY and CDR2 SVGAGI. The CDR3 sequence: CASSQTGKNEKLFF. The CDR3 DNA sequence: TGTGCCAGCAGTCAGACGGGGAAGAATGAAAAACTGTTTTTT.

J is TRBJ2-6 and V is TRBV4-2; TRBD1 aligns across 12 bases. The CDR3 contains 17 residues. The V gene end was trimmed by 4 bases and the J gene end by 0 bases; junction bases not matched to a gene: 1. The germline V gene encodes CDR1 LGHNA and CDR2 YNFKEQ. CDR3 sequence reads: CASSPGQGASGANVLTF. The CDR3 DNA reads as TGTGCCAGCAGCCCGGGACAGGGGGCCTCTGGGGCCAACGTCCTGACTTTC.

The CDR3 nucleotides read TGTGCCATCCACCCTTCACTCAGGGCCTACGAGCAGTACTTC. This translates into CAIHPSLRAYEQYF. The rearrangement joins TRBV28 to TRBJ2-7; TRBD1 might be the D (5 bases). V lost 10 bases to trimming and J lost 2 bases, with 18 bases between them. Germline V gene sequence: CDR1 MDHEN, CDR2 SYDVKM. The CDR3 contains 14 residues.

The rearrangement joins TRBV28 to TRBJ1-5, with 7 bases matching TRBD1. The CDR3 spans 14 residues. The V gene end was trimmed by 2 bases and the J gene end by 4 bases; junction bases not matched to a gene: 2. Per the germline V gene, CDR1 is MDHEN and CDR2 is SYDVKM. CDR3 sequence: CASSLQQGNQPQHF. CDR3 nucleotides: TGTGCCAGCAGTTTACAACAGGGGAATCAGCCCCAGCATTTT.

Worth noting for this clone: Other DNA sequences within the sample encode an identical CDR3. CDR3 nucleotides: TGTGCCAGCAGCTTGGGAGGGACCTACAATGAGCAGTTCTTC. This encodes CASSLGGTYNEQFF. V is TRBV7-6 and J is TRBJ2-1; 7 nucleotides match TRBD2. The CDR3 is 14 residues long. V was pared by 3 bases and J by 2 bases, with 1 base of the junction left unmatched. Germline V gene lookup returns CDR1 SGHVS and CDR2 FNYEAQ.

The chain links TRBV4-2 to TRBJ2-1; D is undetermined. Germline V gene sequence: CDR1 LGHNA, CDR2 YNFKEQ. The CDR3 is 15 residues long. V shed 1 base and J shed 2 bases, with 9 bases lying between them. The DNA of the CDR3 is TGTGCCAGCAGCCAAGGAAGTCAGACCTACAATGAGCAGTTCTTC. Its protein product is CASSQGSQTYNEQFF.

For the CDR3, the DNA is TGTGCCAGCAGTGCGACCGGATCCCCTTTGGGAGAGACCCAGTACTTC. Translating it yields CASSATGSPLGETQYF. The chain has TRBV9 and TRBJ2-5; D is unresolved. This CDR3 contains 16 residues. The V gene lost 5 bases and the J gene lost 4 bases, with 21 bases spanning the gap. CDR1 is SGDLS, CDR2 YYNGEE, per germline.

The chain links TRBV30 to TRBJ2-3; no definite D call. Germline CDR1 GTSNPN, CDR2 SVGIG (reference sequence). CDR3 size: 14 residues. The V end was cut by 5 bases, the J end by 0 bases, with 12 bases between. DNA of the CDR3: TGTGCCTGGCAGTTATTGGGTAGCACAGATACGCAGTATTTT. This sequence encodes CAWQLLGSTDTQYF.

The chain recombines TRBV5-1 with TRBJ2-7, with a possible D match to TRBD2 (7 bases). The CDR3 loop spans 16 amino acids. Germline CDR1 SGHRS, CDR2 YFSETQ. V was clipped by 0 bases and J by 1 base, with 14 bases between them. The DNA for the CDR3 is TGCGCCAGCAGCTTGGGAAGGGGGGGAACATCCTACGAGCAGTACTTC. Translating gives CASSLGRGGTSYEQYF.

This chain connects TRBV18 to TRBJ1-2, with D maybe TRBD1 (5 bases). V gave up 0 bases and J gave up 5 bases, with 10 bases separating them. The CDR3 is made up of 14 amino acids. Germline V lookup: CDR1 KGHSH, CDR2 LQKENI. CDR3 in DNA: TGTGCCAGCTCACCACCAGGGGAAGGGTATGGCTACACCTTC. It translates to CASSPPGEGYGYTF. Based on the CDR3 plus reference TRBV18 and TRBJ1-2, the full variable domain is NAGVMQNPRHLVRRRGQEARLRCSPMKGHSHVYWYRQLPEEGLKFMVYLQKENIIDESGMPKERFSAEFPKEGPSILRIQQVVRGDSAAYFCASSPPGEGYGYTFGSGTRLTVV.